These 14 T cell receptor beta chains were all obtained from the same sample, sequenced in a study of cytomegalovirus exposure and HLA in healthy donors. PCR primers comprised 60 Vbeta and 13 Jbeta primers. TCRdb keeps only in-frame clones here, not all; method: immunoSEQ multiplex PCR. The sample records about 130,000 clones, 65% to 85% being singletons. Source material: PBMCs. The source of these receptors is a boy between 10 and 17 years old in good health and CMV-seronegative.

V gene TRBV2 combines with J gene TRBJ2-5; 12 positions agree with TRBD2. V was pared by 4 bases and J by 1 base, with 10 bases of the junction left unmatched. Per germline, CDR1 SNHLY and CDR2 FYNNEI. The CDR3 contains 18 residues. The CDR3 loop is CASSGGLAGGRAQETQYF. As DNA, the CDR3 is TGTGCCAGCAGTGGAGGTCTAGCGGGAGGGAGGGCCCAAGAGACCCAGTACTTC.

The chain links TRBV7-3 to TRBJ2-1, with a possible D match to TRBD2 (5 bases). The CDR3 has 15 residues. Germline V gives CDR1 SGHTA, CDR2 FQGTGA. V was pared by 1 base and J by 9 bases, with 16 bases between. In DNA form, the CDR3 reads TGTGCCAGCAGCTTAAATGGCCTAGAGAGGGCTGAGCAGTTCTTC. Translated: CASSLNGLERAEQFF.

V is TRBV2 and J is TRBJ2-5; TRBD2 agrees at 8 bases. With 3 bases clipped from V and 5 bases from J, the junction kept 14 bases outside the gene matches. The germline gives CDR1 SNHLY, CDR2 FYNNEI. This CDR3 has 17 residues. CDR3 bases: TGTGCCAGCAGTGAGCGGGTCGTACGGGAGGGGGAGGAGACCCAGTACTTC. The encoded protein is CASSERVVREGEETQYF. The full variable domain, in which reference TRBV2 and TRBJ2-5 provide the parts outside the CDR3, is EPEVTQTPSHQVTQMGQEVILRCVPISNHLYFYWYRQILGQKVEFLVSFYNNEISEKSEIFDDQFSVERPDGSNFTLKIRSTKLEDSAMYFCASSERVVREGEETQYFGPGTRLLVL.

V gene TRBV11-2 combines with J gene TRBJ1-4; D unclear. This CDR3 contains 14 residues. Per germline, CDR1 SGHAT and CDR2 FQNNGV. V lost 5 bases and J 8 bases, leaving 15 bases between the germline ends. CDR3 bases: TGTGCCAGCAGCCGAGATTCCGCCGGGGAAAAACTGTTTTTT. Its translation: CASSRDSAGEKLFF.

This chain links TRBV6-5 with TRBJ2-7; 10 bases agree with TRBD1. Germline CDR1 and CDR2: MNHEY and SVGAGI. Losses at the gene ends were 5 bases for V and 3 bases for J; bases not matched to a gene: 4. The CDR3 is 14 residues long. The CDR3: CASSAGQGVYEQYF. The CDR3 coding sequence is TGTGCCAGCAGTGCCGGACAGGGGGTCTACGAGCAGTACTTC.

This clone was observed a few times. V usage is TRBV5-1 and J usage is TRBJ1-5; TRBD1 aligns across 7 bases. V shed 2 bases, J shed 0 bases, and the junction held 2 bases outside the gene matches. The V gene's germline CDR1 is SGHRS and CDR2 YFSETQ. This CDR3 contains 15 residues. The CDR3 loop reads CASSLEGASNQPQHF. The CDR3, as DNA: TGCGCCAGCAGCTTAGAGGGGGCTAGCAATCAGCCCCAGCATTTT.

The chain combines TRBV4-2 with TRBJ2-3; no definite D call. Germline CDR1 and CDR2: LGHNA and YNFKEQ. V was trimmed by 3 bases and J by 1 base, leaving 11 bases between them. CDR3 length: 15 amino acids. The CDR3 loop reads CASSHGSSGTDTQYF. DNA for the CDR3: TGTGCCAGCAGCCACGGTAGTTCGGGCACAGATACGCAGTATTTT.

This clone was counted a few times. The chain recombines TRBV2 with TRBJ1-1; TRBD1 might be the D (6 bases). The CDR3 sequence is 14 residues long. V gave up 3 bases and J gave up 7 bases, with 15 bases separating them. Germline assignment: CDR1 SNHLY and CDR2 FYNNEI. CDR3 loop: CASSDRTGQSEAFF. CDR3 nucleotide sequence: TGTGCCAGCAGTGACCGAACAGGGCAAAGTGAAGCTTTCTTT.

The chain joins TRBV13 to TRBJ2-7, with 9 bases that match TRBD1. Germline CDR1 reads PRHDT; CDR2 reads FYEKMQ (reference sequence). This CDR3 has 14 residues. V was pared by 3 bases and J by 9 bases, with 9 bases of the junction left unmatched. The CDR3 bases are TGTGCCAGCAGCTTGCTGGGACAGGGTGAAGGGCAGTACTTC. Its protein product is CASSLLGQGEGQYF. The variable domain in full, with the rest retrieved from reference TRBV13 and TRBJ2-7, is AAGVIQSPRHLIKEKRETATLKCYPIPRHDTVYWYQQGPGQDPQFLISFYEKMQSDKGSIPDRFSAQQFSDYHSELNMSSLELGDSALYFCASSLLGQGEGQYFGPGTRLTVT.

The count of this clone is one. The chain recombines TRBV13 with TRBJ2-5; D is possibly TRBD2 (6 bases). This CDR3 is 17 amino acids long. Trimming pared 0 bases from V and 5 bases from J, leaving 19 bases between. Looked up from germline, CDR1 is PRHDT and CDR2 is FYEKMQ (reference sequence). CDR3 DNA: TGTGCCAGCAGCTTAGGAATTTCGGGGGAGAGGGCGGAGACCCAGTACTTC. Protein: CASSLGISGERAETQYF.

The genes are TRBV21-1 and TRBJ1-3; the table calls TRBD1, which could not be checked here. TRBV21-1 counts as a pseudogene. CDR3 length: 16 residues. The CDR3 is CASSRGDTYSGNTIYF. DNA for the CDR3: TGTGCCAGCAGTCGTGGGGACACTTACTCTGGAAACACCATATATTTT.

The J gene is TRBJ1-2, the V gene TRBV7-2, with 9 bases fitting TRBD1. The V gene's germline CDR1 is SGHTA and CDR2 FQGNSA. V lost 11 bases, J lost 3 bases, and 7 bases stayed unmatched. CDR3 length equals 13 residues. The CDR3 spells CAVQRTGDYGYTF. CDR3 in DNA: TGTGCCGTCCAGAGGACAGGGGACTATGGCTACACCTTC. Together with reference TRBV7-2 and TRBJ1-2, the CDR3 gives the full variable domain: GAGVSQSPSNKVTEKGKDVELRCDPISGHTALYWYRQSLGQGLEFLIYFQGNSAPDKSGLPSDRFSAERTGGSVSTLTIQRTQQEDSAVYLCAVQRTGDYGYTFGSGTRLTVV.

The V call is TRBV10-3, the J call TRBJ2-3, with 7 positions matching TRBD2. Germline V gives CDR1 ENHRY, CDR2 SYGVKD. J gave up 2 bases and V 6 bases, and 8 bases lay outside the gene matches. This CDR3 has 15 amino acids. CDR3 in DNA: TGTGCCATCAGCCGGGGTCTAGCGGCCACAGATACGCAGTATTTT. Encoded protein: CAISRGLAATDTQYF.

The rearrangement uses TRBV7-9 and TRBJ2-1, with D possibly being TRBD2 (5 bases). The CDR3 is 14 residues long. Per germline, CDR1 SEHNR and CDR2 FQNEAQ (reference sequence). Trimming stripped 1 base from V and 3 bases from J, with 7 bases between. The CDR3 protein is CASSLEEVYNEQFF. CDR3 in DNA: TGTGCCAGCAGCTTAGAGGAGGTCTACAATGAGCAGTTCTTC.